The following is a T cell receptor beta chain sequence with its context. Its antigen remains unidentified. Naive CD8 isolation took CD45RO-negative cells positively selected for CCR7 and excluded terminally differentiated effector memory CD45RA+ cells. The source of the sample is a study of shared clonotypes between healthy human individuals. The method was immunoSEQ multiplex PCR; TCRdb's version includes in-frame clones alone and lacks a portion of them. The table has fewer than 1 million clones, approximately 96% seen once. Whole-study results and caveats: Sampling was confined to blood; repertoires within tissues likely differ.

The CDR3 has 13 residues. Trimming left V 3 bases short and J 1 base short, with 8 bases between. Germline loops: CDR1 SGHNT, CDR2 YYREEE (reference sequence). The receptor's source is a man aged 25-45 years in good health. The sequenced material came from naive CD8+ T cells sorted from blood. V usage is TRBV5-4 and J usage is TRBJ2-7, with D possibly TRBD1 on 5 matching bases. CDR3: CASSYQGSYEQYF. The CDR3 bases are TGTGCCAGCAGCTACCAGGGATCCTACGAGCAGTACTTC. The full variable domain, its missing parts supplied by reference TRBV5-4 and TRBJ2-7, is ETGVTQSPTHLIKTRGQQVTLRCSSQSGHNTVSWYQQALGQGPQFIFQYYREEENGRGNFPPRFSGLQFPNYSSELNVNALELDDSALYLCASSYQGSYEQYFGPGTRLTVT.